This T cell receptor beta chain was found in a study of blood T cell repertoires in COVID-19. The method was immunoSEQ multiplex PCR; TCRdb's version includes in-frame clones alone and lacks a portion of them. The data show approximately 260,000 clones, with approximately 85% seen just once and more than 6.5% held by the top ten. This CDR3 has 16 residues. Trimming left V 3 bases short and J 8 bases short, with 22 bases between. Per germline, CDR1 MNHEY and CDR2 SMNVEV (reference sequence). This chain links TRBV27 with TRBJ1-2; D not resolved. The sample taken for sequencing was PBMCs or T cells enriched from blood (not recorded which). The receptor comes from a woman between 50 and 59 years old who had been exposed to COVID-19. Here the CDR3 DNA reads TGTGCCAGCAGTTTCAGGAATAGACATCAATCGGGGGGCTACACCTTC. Protein sequence: CASSFRNRHQSGGYTF.